This is a list of T cell receptor beta chains from one sample in a study of radiotherapy plus CTLA-4 blockade in lung cancer. Generated by immunoSEQ multiplex PCR, the TCRdb table keeps only in-frame clones and is missing some. The table shows tens of thousands of clones, with about four fifths occurring only once. The sequenced sample was peripheral blood, obtained from a patient treated with radiotherapy plus ipilimumab. Receptor source: a human donor with non-small cell lung cancer that progressed on radiotherapy plus ipilimumab. Each CDR3 is given with its conserved first and last residue. The D gene is left open where the match is weak. Clone size appears in some rows only: once, few, many, or a class for an expanded clone.

V: TRBV6-1
J: TRBJ1-2
size: NA
D: NA
DNA: TGTGCCAGCAGGCGCAAGGGGGAGAGCTATGGCTACACCTTC
CDR3: CASRRKGESYGYTF

V: TRBV6-1
J: TRBJ2-5
size: NA
D: NA
DNA: TGTGCCAGCAGTCCCGAGGGCGCCGCGGCCCAGTACTTC
CDR3: CASSPEGAAAQYF

V: TRBV7-9
J: TRBJ2-3
size: NA
D: NA
DNA: TGTGCCAGCAGCGTACTCCCGAGGTCCACAGATACGCAGTATTTT
CDR3: CASSVLPRSTDTQYF

V: TRBV5-4
J: TRBJ2-5
size: few
D: TRBD2
DNA: TGTGCCAGCAGCCACCTAGCGGGAGGTAGCGAGACCCAGTACTTC
CDR3: CASSHLAGGSETQYF

V: TRBV18
J: TRBJ1-2
size: NA
D: NA
DNA: TGTGCCAGCTCACCTCTTGGTGCGGTTCTGAACTATGGCTACACCTTC
CDR3: CASSPLGAVLNYGYTF

V: TRBV10-3
J: TRBJ2-6
size: NA
D: NA
DNA: TGTGCCATCAGTGAAGGAGGGCATGGGGCCAACGTCCTGACTTTC
CDR3: CAISEGGHGANVLTF

V: TRBV7-9
J: TRBJ2-7
size: NA
D: NA
DNA: TGTGCCAGCAGCTCGCGACAGGATCAGAATACCCAGTACTTC
CDR3: CASSSRQDQNTQYF

V: TRBV7-9
J: TRBJ1-5
size: NA
D: TRBD1
DNA: TGTGCCAGCGACAGGGGGCCTCATCAGCCCCAGCATTTT
CDR3: CASDRGPHQPQHF

V: TRBV10-3
J: TRBJ2-7
size: NA
D: TRBD2
DNA: TGTGCCATCAGGCCCGAGGTAGCGGGATACGAGCAGTACTTC
CDR3: CAIRPEVAGYEQYF

V: TRBV14
J: TRBJ2-1
size: few
D: TRBD2
DNA: TGTGCCAGCAGCCAAGTGTTTTTAGCGGGGGGGCCGTTTTTTGGGAATGAGCAGTTCTTC
CDR3: CASSQVFLAGGPFFGNEQFF

V: TRBV7-9
J: TRBJ1-2
size: NA
D: NA
DNA: TGTGCCAGCAGCTTAGGGCAGAGTATCAATGGCTACACCTTC
CDR3: CASSLGQSINGYTF

V: TRBV6-1
J: TRBJ1-1
size: once
D: NA
DNA: TGTGCCAGCAGTGAAGGGTGGGCACCGTCGAACACTGAAGCTTTCTTT
CDR3: CASSEGWAPSNTEAFF

V: TRBV4-3
J: TRBJ2-2
size: once
D: NA
DNA: TGCGCCAGCAGCCAAGCAGCGAACACCGGGGAGCTGTTTTTT
CDR3: CASSQAANTGELFF

V: TRBV9
J: TRBJ1-3
size: NA
D: NA
DNA: TGTGCCAGCAGCGTAGGCCCCCAACAGGGACTGCCTGGAAACACCATATATTTT
CDR3: CASSVGPQQGLPGNTIYF

V: TRBV5-5
J: TRBJ2-1
size: NA
D: NA
DNA: TGTGCCAGCAGCTTGGAAATCTTAACCGACGATGAGCAGTTCTTC
CDR3: CASSLEILTDDEQFF

V: TRBV11-2
J: TRBJ2-1
size: NA
D: TRBD2
DNA: TGTGCCAGCAGCTCCCCCGGGAGGGCCCACTACAATGAGCAGTTCTTC
CDR3: CASSSPGRAHYNEQFF

V: TRBV28
J: TRBJ1-2
size: NA
D: NA
DNA: TGTGCCAGCAGTCCCCTTGGCTGGAGCTATGGCTACACCTTC
CDR3: CASSPLGWSYGYTF

V: TRBV30
J: TRBJ2-4
size: NA
D: TRBD1
DNA: TGTGCCTGGAGTGTCGCGGGACAGGTAGCCAAAAACATTCAGTACTTC
CDR3: CAWSVAGQVAKNIQYF

V: TRBV5-1
J: TRBJ2-1
size: once
D: NA
DNA: TGCGCCAGCAGCCCCGAGACTAGGAGCTCCTACAATGAGCAGTTCTTC
CDR3: CASSPETRSSYNEQFF

V: TRBV19
J: TRBJ2-1
size: NA
D: NA
DNA: TGTGCCAGTAGTATTGTACTCTACAATGAGCAGTTCTTC
CDR3: CASSIVLYNEQFF

V: TRBV7-8
J: TRBJ2-1
size: NA
D: TRBD2
DNA: TGTGCCAGCAGCCTAGGACTAGCGGGAGGGCCTTTATACAATGAGCAGTTCTTC
CDR3: CASSLGLAGGPLYNEQFF

V: TRBV5-1
J: TRBJ1-1
size: NA
D: NA
DNA: TGCGCCAGCAGCTTGGCCGGGCCTGGGGACACTGAAGCTTTCTTT
CDR3: CASSLAGPGDTEAFF

V: TRBV5-8
J: TRBJ2-6
size: NA
D: NA
DNA: TGTGCCAGCAGCCCAGGACCAGCAGGCACTGGGGCCAACGTCCTGACTTTC
CDR3: CASSPGPAGTGANVLTF

V: TRBV6-1
J: TRBJ2-7
size: NA
D: NA
DNA: TGTGCCAGCACCAAGGGATCGGGAGTTCGGGACGAGCAGTACTTC
CDR3: CASTKGSGVRDEQYF

V: TRBV27
J: TRBJ2-3
size: once
D: NA
DNA: TGTGCCAGCAGTTCCTCAGGGGGGGGCGGGGTCCGGGATACGCAGTATTTT
CDR3: CASSSSGGGGVRDTQYF

V: TRBV7-8
J: TRBJ2-7
size: few
D: NA
DNA: TGTGCCAGCAGCTTAGGGGACGGCCCTTCCTACGAGCAGTACTTC
CDR3: CASSLGDGPSYEQYF

V: TRBV4-1
J: TRBJ2-7
size: NA
D: NA
DNA: TGCGCCAGCAGCCAGGGGAACGGAGTAAGCTCCTACGAGCAGTACTTC
CDR3: CASSQGNGVSSYEQYF

V: TRBV18
J: TRBJ2-7
size: NA
D: TRBD1
DNA: TGTGCCAGCTCACTCATCGACAGGGTAGGGACCTACGAGCAGTACTTC
CDR3: CASSLIDRVGTYEQYF

V: TRBV18
J: TRBJ2-1
size: NA
D: NA
DNA: TGTGCCAGCTCACTGGGGGCAGTCATCAATGAGCAGTTCTTC
CDR3: CASSLGAVINEQFF

V: TRBV15
J: TRBJ2-1
size: once
D: NA
DNA: TGTGCCACCGCCGGGGGAGCCTCATCCTACAATGAGCAGTTCTTC
CDR3: CATAGGASSYNEQFF

V: TRBV19
J: TRBJ1-3
size: NA
D: NA
DNA: TGTGCCAGTAGTCGGGCACGACAGTACTCTGGAAACACCATATATTTT
CDR3: CASSRARQYSGNTIYF

V: TRBV7-9
J: TRBJ2-1
size: NA
D: TRBD1
DNA: TGTGCCAGCAGCCTTAACAGGGGGAGAGAGTACAATGAGCAGTTCTTC
CDR3: CASSLNRGREYNEQFF

V: TRBV28
J: TRBJ2-2
size: NA
D: NA
DNA: TGTGCCAGCAGTTTTCGGGTGAAGTACACCGGGGAGCTGTTTTTT
CDR3: CASSFRVKYTGELFF

V: TRBV5-4
J: TRBJ1-1
size: NA
D: NA
DNA: TGTGCCAGCAGCGCCTCCGGCTGGGATGGCACTGAAGCTTTCTTT
CDR3: CASSASGWDGTEAFF

V: TRBV5-8
J: TRBJ1-2
size: NA
D: TRBD1
DNA: TGTGCCACCCAGTCTAGTGGGGACAGGGTTAACTATGGCTACACCTTC
CDR3: CATQSSGDRVNYGYTF

V: TRBV11-2
J: TRBJ2-1
size: NA
D: NA
DNA: TGTGCCAGCAGCTTATTAGTTTCCCCCTCCCCGGAGTTGGATGAGCAGTTCTTC
CDR3: CASSLLVSPSPELDEQFF

V: TRBV6-6
J: TRBJ1-1
size: once
D: NA
DNA: TGTGCCAGCAGTTACCCGGACACTGAAGCTTTCTTT
CDR3: CASSYPDTEAFF